The 21 T cell receptor beta chains given below trace back to one sample, sequenced in a study of T cell repertoires in cytomegalovirus infection. TCRdb re-derived calls from the reads in MiXCR, one entry per CDR3 protein. The sample has 200,000 to 300,000 distinct CDR3 sequences, 9.1% seen once. Sample: PBMCs. The receptor source for this set is a human donor in good health (CMV status not recorded). Some clones in this sample may be carry-over from other donors' samples.

This clonotype was seen many times. The chain carries TRBV7-2 and TRBJ1-5, with D possibly matching TRBD1 (6 bases). With 2 bases removed from V and 6 bases from J, the gap between germline ends came to 14 bases. Germline CDR1 reads SGHTA; CDR2 reads FQGNSA. CDR3 length: 15 amino acids. The CDR3 protein is CASSLPGAGSQPQHF. In DNA form, the CDR3 reads TGTGCCAGCAGCTTACCAGGGGCAGGGAGTCAGCCCCAGCATTTT.

This clonotype was found many times. The chain joins TRBV7-2 to TRBJ2-1; 12 bases map to TRBD1. Germline V gene data show CDR1 as SGHTA and CDR2 as FQGNSA. The CDR3 spans 16 residues. V was pared by 5 bases and J by 7 bases, with 9 bases of the junction left unmatched. This CDR3 is CASSPGRDRGQNEQFF. The CDR3 bases are TGTGCCAGCAGCCCCGGTAGGGACAGGGGGCAGAATGAGCAGTTCTTC.

This clonotype was found many times. V is TRBV7-2 and J is TRBJ1-6, with 8 bases identical to TRBD1. The ends lost 5 bases at V and 9 bases at J; junction bases unmatched: 9. CDR1 is SGHTA, CDR2 FQGNSA, per germline. This CDR3 has 15 residues. The CDR3 region is CASSQGAGMGSPLHF. The CDR3, as DNA: TGTGCCAGCAGCCAGGGGGCAGGGATGGGTTCACCCCTCCACTTT. Full variable domain (missing parts from reference TRBV7-2 and TRBJ1-6): GAGVSQSPSNKVTEKGKDVELRCDPISGHTALYWYRQSLGQGLEFLIYFQGNSAPDKSGLPSDRFSAERTGGSVSTLTIQRTQQEDSAVYLCASSQGAGMGSPLHFGNGTRLTVT.

This clonotype was seen at least ten times. CDR3: CASSQMGTNDYTF. The CDR3 DNA sequence: TGCGCCAGCAGCCAAATGGGAACCAATGACTACACCTTC. The genes are TRBV5-1 and TRBJ1-2; D gene unclear. The germline V gene has CDR1 SGHRS and CDR2 YFSETQ. Deletions cut 4 bases from V and 10 bases from J, with 17 bases between. This CDR3 has 13 amino acids.

This clonotype was recorded many times. The gene calls are TRBV7-2 and TRBJ1-5, with 10 nucleotides matching TRBD1. Losses at the gene ends were 6 bases for V and 5 bases for J; bases not matched to a gene: 10. The CDR3 contains 16 residues. Per the germline V gene, CDR1 is SGHTA and CDR2 is FQGNSA. DNA for the CDR3: TGTGCCAGCAGTGTTGCGGGGACAGGGGTGGATCAGCCCCAGCATTTT. It codes for CASSVAGTGVDQPQHF.

Many counts were recorded for this clonotype. J is TRBJ1-1 and V is TRBV7-6, with D tentatively TRBD1 (6 bases). V lost 5 bases, J lost 4 bases, and 14 bases lay in between. This CDR3 is built from 14 residues. Germline V gives CDR1 SGHVS, CDR2 FNYEAQ. The CDR3 protein is CASSIGGFGTEAFF. The DNA of the CDR3 is TGTGCCAGCAGCATAGGGGGATTCGGCACTGAAGCTTTCTTT.

This clonotype was observed many times. This CDR3 is CASSPIRATNTGELFF. In DNA form, the CDR3 reads TGCGCCAGCAGCCCCATCCGGGCTACGAACACCGGGGAGCTGTTTTTT. The rearrangement joins TRBV5-1 to TRBJ2-2; D not resolved. V was shortened by 4 bases and J by 0 bases, with 13 bases between the two germline ends. The CDR3 consists of 16 residues. The germline gives CDR1 SGHRS, CDR2 YFSETQ.

This clonotype was seen ten or more times. V gene TRBV20-1 combines with J gene TRBJ2-7, with 7 bases identical to TRBD2. Losses at the gene ends were 6 bases for V and 1 base for J; bases not matched to a gene: 6. The CDR3 runs 13 residues. CDR1 DFQATT and CDR2 SNEGSKA come from the germline V gene (reference sequence). The CDR3 coding sequence is TGCAGTGCCCCACTTAGCGGGTCCTACGAGCAGTACTTC. Its translation: CSAPLSGSYEQYF.

This clonotype was detected ten times or more. This chain joins TRBV7-9 and TRBJ1-1, with D perhaps matching TRBD1 (6 bases). This CDR3 is 14 amino acids long. From germline, CDR1 is SEHNR and CDR2 FQNEAQ (reference sequence). V dropped 1 base and J dropped 4 bases, with 10 bases sitting between them. In DNA, the CDR3 is TGTGCCAGCAGCTTAGAGGGGGATGGCACTGAAGCTTTCTTT. It yields the protein CASSLEGDGTEAFF.

This clonotype has at least ten counts. The rearrangement links TRBV7-6 to TRBJ2-5; TRBD1 matches at 7 bases. The trim removed 5 bases at V and 2 bases at J, leaving 5 bases unmatched. This CDR3 contains 14 residues. Germline V gene lookup returns CDR1 SGHVS and CDR2 FNYEAQ. CDR3 bases: TGTGCCAGCAGCCACGGGACAGTACAAGAGACCCAGTACTTC. Encoded protein: CASSHGTVQETQYF.

The DNA of the CDR3 is TGTGCCAGCAGCGTAGGGGGGGATAGCTCCTACGAGCAGTACTTC. Translating it yields CASSVGGDSSYEQYF. The rearrangement links TRBV9 to TRBJ2-7; TRBD2 might be the D (6 bases). V was cut by 0 bases and J by 0 bases, with 10 bases left in between. The CDR3 spans 15 residues. From germline, CDR1 is SGDLS and CDR2 YYNGEE.

The table lists this clonotype with many counts. DNA for the CDR3: TGTGCCAGCAGCCGAAGGACAGATTTTGAGCAGTTCTTC. Amino acid sequence: CASSRRTDFEQFF. The chain combines TRBV7-6 with TRBJ2-1, with a possible D match to TRBD1 (6 bases). Germline V gene data show CDR1 as SGHVS and CDR2 as FNYEAQ. V was clipped by 5 bases and J by 9 bases, with 14 bases between them. CDR3 size: 13 residues.

This clonotype was seen a single time. It may be a read error: a sequence one base away is much more abundant. It is unclear where the CDR3 begins or ends on the DNA, so no DNA is shown, and the CDR3 is as TCRdb lists it. The chain joins TRBV7-5 to TRBJ1-6. TRBV7-5 is listed as a pseudogene. Termini included, the CDR3 measures 17 amino acids. The CDR3 protein is CISVSKAQVHFTSPLHF.

This clonotype occurred a few times. The V and J genes are TRBV4-3 and TRBJ2-1; the D is unclear. The V gene's germline CDR1 is LGHNA and CDR2 YSLEER. V lost 0 bases and J 10 bases, leaving 4 bases between the germline ends. The CDR3 has 11 residues. The CDR3 DNA sequence: TGCGCCAGCAGCCAAGAGAGGGAGCAGTTCTTC. Amino acid sequence: CASSQEREQFF.

This clonotype was detected ten times or more. The rearrangement uses TRBV6-2 or TRBV6-3 and TRBJ1-1; TRBD1 aligns across 7 bases. Losses at the gene ends were 7 bases for V and 7 bases for J; bases not matched to a gene: 9. This CDR3 is 13 amino acids long. Germline V CDR1 and CDR2: MNHEY, SVGEGT. This CDR3 reads CASNGQASLEAFF. In nucleotides, the CDR3 is TGTGCCAGCAACGGACAGGCCTCGCTTGAAGCTTTCTTT.

This clonotype appeared a few times. The DNA for the CDR3 is TGTGCCTGGAGCCCAGGAGGGAATGAGCAGTTCTTC. Translating it yields CAWSPGGNEQFF. The gene calls are TRBV30 and TRBJ2-1, with D tentatively TRBD2 (6 bases). Germline V gene lookup returns CDR1 GTSNPN and CDR2 SVGIG (reference sequence). The length of the CDR3 is 12 residues. Trimming cost V 3 bases and J 7 bases, with 10 bases left between them.

This clonotype was found many times. The chain carries TRBV6-6 and TRBJ2-3; TRBD1 is a possible D gene (6 bases). Per the germline V gene, CDR1 is MNHNY and CDR2 is SVGAGI (reference sequence). The ends were cut back, 6 bases at V and 4 bases at J, with 14 bases in the middle. This CDR3 has 14 residues. The CDR3 DNA sequence: TGTGCCAGCAGCTCCGGGACATCCGCAGATACGCAGTATTTT. Translation: CASSSGTSADTQYF.

This clonotype has at least ten counts. The V gene is TRBV7-2, the J gene TRBJ2-2, with D perhaps given as TRBD1 or TRBD2 (6 bases each). V dropped 11 bases and J dropped 1 base, with 14 bases sitting between them. Germline CDR1 reads SGHTA; CDR2 reads FQGNSA. CDR3 length equals 14 residues. CDR3: CAGARGLNTGELFF. In nucleotides, the CDR3 is TGTGCCGGCGCCCGGGGGCTGAACACCGGGGAGCTGTTTTTT.

This clonotype was counted at least ten times. V usage is TRBV28 and J usage is TRBJ1-1, with unresolved D. Germline V gene lookup returns CDR1 MDHEN and CDR2 SYDVKM. Between the trimmed V and J ends, which lost 5 bases and 7 bases, there was a span of 11 bases. This CDR3 is 12 amino acids long. CDR3 sequence: CASSPLSGEAFF. The CDR3 nucleotides are TGTGCCAGCAGTCCCCTTTCCGGTGAAGCTTTCTTT.

The V and J genes are TRBV7-2 and TRBJ2-5, with no clear D. The germline V gene encodes CDR1 SGHTA and CDR2 FQGNSA. V lost 5 bases to trimming and J lost 4 bases, with 11 bases between them. This CDR3 comprises 13 residues. CDR3 region: CASSPRRPETQYF. The CDR3 nucleotides are TGTGCCAGCAGCCCCCGGCGGCCAGAGACCCAGTACTTC.

This clonotype was counted only a few times. The V and J genes are TRBV18 and TRBJ1-5; 7 bases are shared with TRBD1. The J segment lost 3 bases and the V segment lost 3 bases, leaving 5 bases of the junction unmatched. Germline values: CDR1 KGHSH, CDR2 LQKENI. The CDR3 is 15 amino acids. CDR3 sequence (DNA): TGTGCCAGCTCACCGGGACAGAGACACAATCAGCCCCAGCATTTT. Translated, it gives CASSPGQRHNQPQHF. Using reference TRBV18 and TRBJ1-5 for the parts outside the CDR3, the full variable domain is NAGVMQNPRHLVRRRGQEARLRCSPMKGHSHVYWYRQLPEEGLKFMVYLQKENIIDESGMPKERFSAEFPKEGPSILRIQQVVRGDSAAYFCASSPGQRHNQPQHFGDGTRLSIL.